The TCR beta chain described here comes from a study of control samples from healthy donors and cancer patients. The trim removed 6 bases at V and 6 bases at J, leaving 2 bases unmatched. The CDR3 sequence is 13 residues long. Germline V gene data show CDR1 as LNHDA and CDR2 as SQIVND (reference sequence). Assay: immunoSEQ multiplex PCR; the TCRdb copy retains only in-frame clones and omits some. The sample lists approximately 130,000 clones; just under 90% were seen once. The clonotype was recovered from a young man in good health. The chain couples TRBV19 to TRBJ1-4; 9 positions agree with TRBD1. Sequenced: blood. DNA of the CDR3: TGTGCCAGTAGCCGACAGGGGGATGAAAAACTGTTTTTT. Translated, it gives CASSRQGDEKLFF.